This TCR beta chain was captured in a study of blood T cell repertoires in COVID-19 (TCRdb year 2020). As for the study more broadly: The collaborator samples originated in the United States, Italy and Spain and spanned the acute and convalescent phases of COVID-19. The material from the prospective study consisted of cDNA or gDNA derived from T cells, B-cell-depleted T cells, or PBMCs. The dataset comprised deeply sampled blood TCRbeta repertoires from subjects exposed to, actively infected with, or recovered from COVID-19. The repertoires were released in a freely available public database meant as a resource for research on the immune response to SARS-CoV-2. Samples were obtained from the ongoing ImmuneRACE study (first 160 participants) and from approximately 1,200 subjects provided by 6 global collaborators. A de-identified subject ID, COVID-19 status, age in years and sex were almost always included in the sample metadata. Where available, HLA class I and class II types were taken from metadata supplied by the sample provider and were not determined by assay-based typing.

As to this clone: The antigen it binds to is not known. No clone much larger than this one lies a single base away; base qualities are absent.

Whole blood was collected in K2EDTA tubes by collaborating institutions according to the institutions' own protocols. For TCRbeta analysis, collaborators shipped samples in one of three forms: frozen whole blood, isolated PBMCs, or DNA extracted from either of those sample types. Overall study results and their limits: Clinical and demographic metadata were provided uncurated, with the amount varying by source and participant.

The germline V gene (reference sequence) yields LNHDA for CDR1 and SQIVND for CDR2. Taken from cysteine to phenylalanine, the CDR3 has 16 residues. Just the 48-base CDR3 DNA is kept, in frame starting at base 1. The trim is 4 bases for V and 3 bases for J, with a gap of 16 bases between the germline ends. TCRbeta CDR3 regions were amplified from genomic DNA using the immunoSEQ Assay, a bias-controlled multiplex PCR. Processing in the source paper ran as follows. Nucleated cell counts per sample were estimated from amplification of reference gene primers within the assay. Sequence reads were collapsed and filtered to measure the absolute abundance of every unique TCRbeta CDR3 rearrangement. For each sample, productive Simpson clonality was calculated by taking the square root of Simpson's diversity index across productive rearrangements. Not all clones reach the TCRdb copy of this immuneACCESS table, which keeps in-frame sequences only. Checked studies attribute under half of the gap to unresolved V genes and leave the rest unexplained. Clone size and the V and J calls come from that table; the DNA yielded D and trimming. This sample lists approximately 81,000 clones; approximately 82% were detected once. Around 7.2% of the sample is held by the ten biggest clonotypes.

The sequence links TRBV19 to TRBJ2-1; the D segment cannot be called with confidence. This TCR was recovered from a human donor in a cohort sampled during active COVID-19. The sample consisted of peripheral blood. The CDR3 region has the sequence CASSRSTLSYYNEQFF. The DNA is as follows: TGTGCCAGTAGTAGGTCTACCCTATCATACTACAATGAGCAGTTCTTC.